Each of the 30 T cell receptor delta chains below was sequenced from the same sample in a study of γδ T cells in repeated Plasmodium falciparum infection. Vgamma9/Vdelta2+ and Vdelta2-negative gammadelta T cells were flow-sorted from PBMC for bulk sequencing. TCRdb re-processed the multiplex PCR reads using CATT. This sample carries 93,000 or so delta-chain clones, less than 1% of them seen once, and the ten largest clones take 9.5% to 10%. Specimen: gamma-delta T cells from blood. All receptors come from a pool of human donors (malaria-infected and uninfected, not separated).

As for this clone: The TCRdb protein, from a much larger clone, departs from this DNA's translation at residue 12, likely by read error; the protein shown derives from the DNA. The V gene is TRDV1, the J gene TRDJ1; TRDD3 matches at 7 bases. This CDR3 has 19 amino acids. Germline CDR1 is TSWWSYY and CDR2 is QGS. The V and J ends lost 4 bases and 0 bases, in that order; junction bases with no gene match: 17. Written as DNA, the CDR3 is TGTGCTCTTGGGGGGGGCGTCCTCAGGATACGCCCGTACACCGATAAACTCATCTTT. Translating it yields CALGGGVLRIRPYTDKLIF.

About this clone: A read error is the likely source, as a far larger clone sits one nucleotide away. Distinct nucleotide sequences in the sample also encode this CDR3. The chain uses TRDV2 and TRDJ1; 7 bases match TRDD3. TCRdb does not report a J gene; here it was assigned by matching the DNA to germline references. The V gene's germline CDR1 is GEAIGNYY and CDR2 EKD. The CDR3 spans 15 residues. CDR3 loop: CACDTLGGPTDKLIF. The CDR3 DNA is TGTGCCTGCGACACGCTGGGGGGCCCCACCGATAAACTCATCTTT.

This clone was recorded at least ten times. TCRdb's protein for this DNA is that of a much larger clone and differs from the translation at residue 13, likely a read error; the protein shown is the DNA translation. The chain joins TRDV1 to TRDJ1; D not resolved. The CDR3 length is 15 residues. The germline V gene has CDR1 TSWWSYY and CDR2 QGS. The CDR3 is CALGELFPYTDKHIF. The CDR3 bases are TGTGCTCTTGGGGAACTCTTTCCGTACACCGATAAACACATCTTT.

This clone was detected a few times. TCRdb lists the protein of a much larger clone for this DNA, which differs at residue 4, so this is likely a read error; the protein given here is translated from the DNA itself. The chain links TRDV2 to TRDJ1; a weak D match, TRDD3 (6 bases). Matching the DNA to germline supplied the J gene, which TCRdb does not give. The V end was cut by 5 bases, the J end by 0 bases, with 15 bases between. The CDR3 consists of 15 residues. The germline gives CDR1 GEAIGNYY, CDR2 EKD. The CDR3 is CACGPTLGHTDKLIF. The CDR3 bases are TGTGCCTGTGGCCCTACACTGGGCCACACCGATAAACTCATCTTT.

This clone was found a few times. Translating this DNA gives a protein that differs at residue 15 from the TCRdb one, which belongs to a much larger clone; a read error is likely, and the protein shown is this translation. The chain links TRDV2 to TRDJ1, with D possibly called TRDD2 or TRDD3 (6 bases each). The J gene, absent from TCRdb, was called here by matching the DNA to germline. There are 18 residues in the CDR3. Germline values: CDR1 GEAIGNYY, CDR2 EKD. Written as DNA, the CDR3 is TGTGCCTGTGACCAAATGGCCTTCCCGGGGGACGGGAGCGATATACTCATCTTT. Translated: CACDQMAFPGDGSDILIF.

Note on this clone: The protein TCRdb gives is from a much larger clone and does not agree with this DNA's translation at residue 16, likely a read error; the protein shown here comes from the DNA. No J gene was assigned, while the V gene was called as TRDV2; TRDD3, as called in the table, went unchecked against the DNA. Germline V CDR1 and CDR2: GEAIGNYY, EKD. This CDR3 region has 18 residues. For the CDR3, the DNA is TGTGCCTGTGACACGATTGGGGGAGTCAAAAAAGAAATCGATAAACCCATCTTT. Its protein product is CACDTIGGVKKEIDKPIF.

With respect to this clone: A read error likely explains this, since a far larger clone differs by one base. This CDR3 is also generated by other DNA sequences in the sample. This rearrangement joins TRDV2 to TRDJ1; 10 bases are shared with TRDD3. The CDR3 loop spans 18 amino acids. The V gene end was trimmed by 0 bases and the J gene end by 4 bases; junction bases not matched to a gene: 13. Germline CDR1 is GEAIGNYY and CDR2 is EKD. Here the CDR3 DNA reads TGTGCCTGTGACACCAGGATATCCGGGGGATACGGGAGCGATAAACTCATCTTT. Its translation is CACDTRISGGYGSDKLIF.

This clone has a handful of counts. The mismatch at residue 6 between this DNA's translation and the TCRdb protein of a much larger clone likely reflects a read error; the protein shown is translated from the DNA. The V and J genes are TRDV1 and TRDJ1; TRDD3 matches 9 bases. No J segment appears in TCRdb, so it was assigned here by matching the sequence to germline. Germline lookup yields CDR1 TSWWSYY and CDR2 QGS. V shed 2 bases and J 0 bases; nucleotides not matched to a gene: 22. The CDR3 is 22 amino acids. The CDR3 DNA is TGTGCTCTTGGGGAATGTTTAATCCTACGTCTTCTGGGGGATGAGTACACCGATAAACTCATCTTT. The encoded protein is CALGECLILRLLGDEYTDKLIF.

This clone came up a few times. A far larger clone lies a single base away; this is likely a read error. This sample includes further DNA sequences coding for the same CDR3. The chain recombines TRDV2 with TRDJ1, with D maybe TRDD3 (6 bases). Assignment of the J gene here rests on matching the DNA to germline, because TCRdb gives none. The CDR3 is made up of 21 amino acids. From germline, CDR1 is GEAIGNYY and CDR2 EKD. Trimming stripped 0 bases from V and 6 bases from J, with 34 bases between. CDR3 protein: CACDTVYVGDRRGLATHKLIF. CDR3 in DNA: TGTGCCTGTGACACCGTGTACGTAGGGGATCGCCGAGGGTTGGCGACTCATAAACTCATCTTT.

Remarks on this clone: It differs at one base from a far larger clone, so likely a read error. Other DNA sequences in the same sample also yield this CDR3. This chain joins TRDV1 and TRDJ1; 10 bases match TRDD3. Unmatched junction bases numbered 21, after V lost 9 bases and J lost 2 bases. Germline assignment: CDR1 TSWWSYY and CDR2 QGS. There are 19 residues in the CDR3. The CDR3 DNA reads TGTGCTCTGAGAATCGAGGCTACGGGGGGATACGGACATACCGATAAACTCATCTTT. Protein sequence: CALRIEATGGYGHTDKLIF.

This clone has a handful of counts. This DNA's translation and the protein TCRdb lists, from a much larger clone, do not match at residue 8, likely due to a read error; the protein shown is translated from the DNA. This sequence joins TRDV2 and TRDJ1; TRDD3 matches at 8 bases. Here the J gene was assigned by germline matching of the DNA, as TCRdb has none. The CDR3 sequence is 21 residues long. Losses at the gene ends were 5 bases for V and 0 bases for J; bases not matched to a gene: 25. CDR1 is GEAIGNYY, CDR2 EKD, per germline. The CDR3 DNA is TGTGCCTGTGTACTTCCTTTCCTTCGCCTACTGGGGGGTAAGTACACCGATAAACTCATCTTT. This sequence encodes CACVLPFLRLLGGKYTDKLIF.

This clone showed up many times. TCRdb has a much larger clone's protein, which differs at residue 4 from the translation of this DNA, likely because of a read error; what is shown is the protein translated from the DNA. This sequence joins TRDV2 and TRDJ2; tentatively, D is TRDD3 (5 bases). CDR1 GEAIGNYY and CDR2 EKD come from the germline V gene. This CDR3 spans 15 amino acids. CDR3: CACGTLRGDLAQLFF. The CDR3 DNA follows: TGTGCCTGTGGCACCCTTAGGGGAGACCTGGCACAACTCTTCTTT.

With regard to this clone: The amino acid sequence in TCRdb belongs to a much larger clone and departs from this DNA's translation at residue 4, likely a sequencing read error; the sequence shown is translated from the DNA. Additional DNA sequences in this sample encode the identical CDR3. The chain links TRDV2 to TRDJ1; D is uncertain. TCRdb does not report a J gene; here it was assigned by matching the DNA to germline references. This CDR3 is built from 16 residues. V lost 5 bases and J 0 bases, leaving 18 bases between the germline ends. The germline gives CDR1 GEAIGNYY, CDR2 EKD. The CDR3 loop is CACGTLGILHTDKLIF. As DNA, the CDR3 is TGTGCCTGTGGCACTCTAGGAATACTCCACACCGATAAACTCATCTTT.

A remark on this clone: TCRdb assigns this DNA the protein of a much larger clone, which departs from its translation at residue 16; this likely reflects a read error, and the protein shown comes from translating the DNA. No J gene call was made, and the V gene is TRDV2; the DNA was not compared with TRDD3, the D call given in the table. CDR1 GEAIGNYY and CDR2 EKD come from the germline V gene. The CDR3 contains 18 residues. The CDR3 DNA sequence: TGTGCCTGTGACACCGTACTGGGCGGAGTAGCTTTGACAGCACAACCCTTCTTT. It specifies CACDTVLGGVALTAQPFF.

This clone was seen ten or more times. This DNA translates differently at residue 11 from the TCRdb protein, which is that of a much larger clone; a read error is likely, and the protein shown is the DNA's own translation. V gene TRDV1 combines with J gene TRDJ1, with 8 bases fitting TRDD3. V shed 0 bases and J 2 bases; nucleotides not matched to a gene: 11. The CDR3 loop spans 18 amino acids. The V gene's germline CDR1 is TSWWSYY and CDR2 QGS. This chain's CDR3 is CALGELWGTRHGTDKLIF. CDR3 nucleotides: TGTGCTCTTGGGGAACTCTGGGGGACCCGTCACGGAACCGATAAACTCATCTTT.

This clone was found a few times. TCRdb pairs this DNA with a much larger clone's protein that differs at residue 5, likely a read error; the protein shown was translated from the DNA. J is TRDJ1 and V is TRDV1; a weak D match, TRDD2 (5 bases). Germline CDR1 reads TSWWSYY; CDR2 reads QGS. The CDR3 is made up of 19 amino acids. Trimming stripped 4 bases from V and 4 bases from J, with 28 bases between. CDR3 DNA: TGTGCTCTTGGGGGACTCTCCGGGACAACTTACGCATTCCTCGATAAACTCATCTTT. It codes for CALGGLSGTTYAFLDKLIF.

This clone has a handful of counts. This DNA translates differently at residue 14 from the TCRdb protein, which is that of a much larger clone; a read error is likely, and the protein shown is the DNA's own translation. V gene TRDV2 combines with J gene TRDJ1; 9 nucleotides line up with TRDD3. Assignment of the J gene here rests on matching the DNA to germline, because TCRdb gives none. Per germline, CDR1 GEAIGNYY and CDR2 EKD. This CDR3 spans 18 amino acids. This CDR3 is CACDRVLGDPTYTGKLIF. For the CDR3, the DNA is TGTGCCTGTGACAGAGTACTGGGGGACCCCACTTACACCGGTAAACTCATCTTT.

For this clone: A far larger clone is just one base off, so this is likely a read error. Other DNA sequences of this sample code for an identical CDR3. A V gene of TRDV2 was called, but no J gene was assigned; the DNA was not compared with TRDD3, the D call given in the table. CDR1 and CDR2 (germline): GEAIGNYY, EKD. CDR3 size: 20 residues. The chain's CDR3 is CACDTVSYDFVLGDTDKLIF. The CDR3 DNA sequence: TGTGCCTGTGACACCGTTTCCTACGATTTTGTACTGGGGGATACCGATAAACTCATCTTC.

Turning to this clone: A far larger clone lies a single base away; this is likely a read error. The sample holds other DNA sequences that translate to the same CDR3. The V gene corresponds to TRDV2; no J gene was called; the table's D gene call, TRDD3, was not cross checked with the DNA. CDR3 length: 19 residues. The germline V gene has CDR1 GEAIGNYY and CDR2 EKD. The CDR3 is CACDTVMGTGGFATDKLIF. DNA for the CDR3: TGTGCCTGTGACACCGTCATGGGGACTGGGGGATTCGCCACCGATAAACTAATCTTT.

As regards this clone: Given a far larger clone just one base away, this is likely a sequencing read error. Within the sample, other DNA sequences also encode this same CDR3. With the J gene uncalled, the V gene is TRDV2; no DNA check was done on the table's D call, TRDD3. The CDR3 is made up of 18 amino acids. Germline CDR1 reads GEAIGNYY; CDR2 reads EKD. CDR3: CACDSRTGGHLYTDKLIF. In DNA, the CDR3 is TGTGCCTGTGACAGTAGGACTGGGGGACATCTCTACACCGATAAACTCATCTTC.

This clone has at least ten counts. The V and J genes are TRAV29/DV5 and TRDJ1, with TRDD3 as a possible D gene (6 bases). This CDR3 is built from 21 residues. With 1 base removed from V and 3 bases from J, the gap between germline ends came to 34 bases. Germline lookup yields CDR1 NSMFDY and CDR2 ISSIKDK. Written as DNA, the CDR3 is TGTGCAGCAAGCCCGGTGGGGATTTTGCTCCCCGTGAATGTGGTACCCGATAAACTCATCTTT. Translating it yields CAASPVGILLPVNVVPDKLIF.

Of note for this clone: The protein held in TCRdb is that of a much larger clone and does not match this DNA's translation at residue 13, likely because of a read error; the protein shown is translated from the DNA. The chain has TRDV2 and TRDJ3, with 9 nucleotides matching TRDD3. No J gene is reported in TCRdb; it was inferred here by comparing the DNA with germline. CDR3 length equals 19 residues. The germline V gene encodes CDR1 GEAIGNYY and CDR2 EKD. CDR3 residues: CACDENWGSSSWGTRQMFF. The CDR3 nucleotides read TGTGCCTGTGACGAGAACTGGGGGAGTAGCTCCTGGGGCACCCGACAGATGTTTTTC.

This clone was seen a few times. The protein TCRdb lists belongs to a much larger clone and differs from this DNA's translation at residue 16, which points to a read error; the protein shown is made from the DNA. The V gene is TRDV2, but the J gene lacks a call; the D call of TRDD3 is as the table states it, not checked on the DNA. The CDR3 contains 18 residues. Germline CDR1 and CDR2: GEAIGNYY and EKD. Written as DNA, the CDR3 is TGTGCCTGTGACACCCTCGGGGATACGCTTCCCGTCGCCGATAAACCCATCTTT. It encodes CACDTLGDTLPVADKPIF.

Worth noting for this clone: A far larger clone differs by one base, so this is likely a read error. This sample also contains other DNA sequences that code for the same CDR3. DNA of the CDR3: TGTGCTCTTGGGGCCTCCCGTGGCGGTACTGGGGGAGCCCTCACCGATAAACTCATCTTC. Amino acid sequence: CALGASRGGTGGALTDKLIF. The V gene call reads TRDV1; no J gene was called; the DNA was not compared with TRDD3, the D call given in the table. The CDR3 length is 20 residues. Germline V gene lookup returns CDR1 TSWWSYY and CDR2 QGS.

This clone was seen only a few times. TCRdb shows a much larger clone's protein in place of this DNA's translation, and the two differ at residue 10, likely through a read error; the protein shown is translated from the DNA. The chain recombines TRDV2 with TRDJ1, with D possibly being TRDD3 (5 bases). TCRdb supplies no J gene; here it was assigned by aligning the nucleotide sequence to germline. This CDR3 is 21 amino acids long. CDR1 GEAIGNYY and CDR2 EKD come from the germline V gene. V gave up 0 bases and J gave up 0 bases, with 28 bases separating them. CDR3 amino acids: CACDTLKSGNTGLIHTDKLIF. Here the CDR3 DNA reads TGTGCCTGTGACACCTTAAAATCGGGGAATACTGGCCTCATACACACCGATAAACTCATCTTT.

This clone occurred a few times. The TCRdb protein comes from a much larger clone and disagrees with this DNA's translation at residue 9, likely due to a read error; the protein given here is derived from the DNA. The rearrangement joins TRDV2 to TRDJ1; D might be TRDD3 (10 bases). As TCRdb names no J gene, one was assigned here on the basis of a DNA match to germline. This CDR3 is 25 amino acids long. Trimming removed 4 bases from V and 0 bases from J, with 44 bases in between. Germline CDR1 is GEAIGNYY and CDR2 is EKD. DNA for the CDR3: TGTGCCTGTGAGGGCCTTCCTACGCTTCCATCACTGGGGGATCCCATTGTATATAACACCGATAAACTCATCTTT. Translated: CACEGLPTLPSLGDPIVYNTDKLIF.

In the case of this clone: The mismatch at residue 15 between this DNA's translation and the TCRdb protein of a much larger clone likely reflects a read error; the protein shown is translated from the DNA. The chain has TRDV2 and TRDJ1, with 12 bases matching TRDD3. TCRdb lists no J gene, so it was determined here by aligning the DNA to germline. CDR1 is GEAIGNYY, CDR2 EKD, per germline. The CDR3 is made up of 18 amino acids. CDR3 nucleotide sequence: TGTGCCTGTGACATCCTACTGGGGGATACCCCGTACACCGATGAACTCATCTTT. It translates to CACDILLGDTPYTDELIF.

This clone has at least ten counts. A read error is likely here: a far larger clone is one base away. At the DNA level, this CDR3 is encoded by other sequences in the same sample as well. J gene calling gave no result, while the V gene is TRDV2; the tabulated D call, TRDD3, remains unverified against the DNA. This CDR3 spans 16 amino acids. The germline V gene has CDR1 GEAIGNYY and CDR2 EKD. The CDR3, as DNA: TGTGCCTGTGACACCGTATATGGGAGAGGGACAGCACAGCTCTTCTTT. It is translated as CACDTVYGRGTAQLFF.

This clone has a count of ten or more. This DNA translates differently at residue 8 from the TCRdb protein, which is that of a much larger clone; a read error is likely, and the protein shown is the DNA's own translation. V is TRDV1 and J is TRDJ2; D unclear. The J gene, absent from TCRdb, was called here by matching the DNA to germline. Germline V gene sequence: CDR1 TSWWSYY, CDR2 QGS. CDR3 size: 18 residues. Trimming cost V 1 base and J 0 bases, with 15 bases left between them. Here the CDR3 DNA reads TGTGCTCTTGGGGAACGTACCCCCCTCGCCGCTTTGACAGCACAACTCTTCTTT. This codes for CALGERTPLAALTAQLFF.

Worth noting for this clone: TCRdb records a much larger clone's protein for this DNA, with a difference at residue 5 that likely arises from a read error; the protein given is the translation of the DNA. This sequence joins TRDV1 and TRDJ1; the D gene is possibly TRDD3 (8 bases). In the absence of a J gene in TCRdb, the DNA was matched to germline to assign it here. Trimming removed 3 bases at V and 4 bases at J, with 24 bases between. Germline V gene sequence: CDR1 TSWWSYY, CDR2 QGS. The CDR3 has 18 residues. The CDR3 loop is CALGEAFLRTGGFDKLIF. The CDR3 DNA reads TGTGCTCTTGGGGAGGCCTTCCTCCGTACTGGGGGTTTCGATAAACTCATCTTT.